A selection of T cell receptor beta chains follows, all from one sample in a study of OX40 agonist ivuxolimab in advanced cancers. Sequenced by immunoSEQ multiplex PCR; TCRdb stores in-frame clones only, minus some. The table includes under 100,000 clones, 89% detected once. The sequenced sample was CD4+ or CD8+ T cells sorted from blood, obtained in a trial of the OX40 agonist ivuxolimab. Receptors were obtained from an adult with an advanced solid tumor such as melanoma, head and neck, liver or kidney cancer. CDR3s include the opening cysteine and the closing phenylalanine or tryptophan. D genes are given only for firm matches. Clone size is shown for a subset of rows, as once, few, many or a class of expanded clone.

TRBJ1-1 | - | TRBV30 | - | TGTGCCTGGAGTCCGACCCACTACACTGAAGCTTTCTTT | CAWSPTHYTEAFF
TRBJ2-3 | - | TRBV9 | once | TGTGCCAGCAGCGTAGAACAACCTCCAGATACGCAGTATTTT | CASSVEQPPDTQYF
TRBJ1-4 | - | TRBV28 | - | TGTGCCAGCAGTCCCTTCTCCGAAAAACTGTTTTTT | CASSPFSEKLFF
TRBJ2-1 | - | TRBV7-9 | - | TGTGCCAGCGTCCAGGGCTCCTACAATGAGCAGTTCTTC | CASVQGSYNEQFF
TRBJ1-2 | TRBD1 | TRBV11-1 | once | TGTGCCAGCAGTTACGGACAGGCCTCGGGTGGCTACACCTTC | CASSYGQASGGYTF
TRBJ2-7 | - | TRBV14 | - | TGTGCCAGCAGCCAAGCATGGGCCGGTTTGTACGAGCAGTACTTC | CASSQAWAGLYEQYF
TRBJ1-4 | - | TRBV6-5 | - | TGTGCCAGCAGTCTAACTGTAGATGAAAAACTGTTTTTT | CASSLTVDEKLFF
TRBJ2-7 | - | TRBV6-6 | - | TGTGCCAGTAGTACTCAGGTAGTACACGAGCAGTACTTC | CASSTQVVHEQYF
TRBJ2-3 | - | TRBV5-1 | - | TGCGCCAGCAGCTTGGGGACTAGCACAGATACGCAGTATTTT | CASSLGTSTDTQYF
TRBJ1-5 | - | TRBV9 | - | TGTGCCAGCAGCCCACTGGATAGCAATCAGCCCCAGCATTTT | CASSPLDSNQPQHF
TRBJ1-5 | - | TRBV7-6 | - | TGTGCCAGCAGCCCCCTGGTCGGGCAGTTGACCGGTCCCCAGCATTTT | CASSPLVGQLTGPQHF
TRBJ2-3 | TRBD2 | TRBV19 | - | TGTGCCAGTAGTATGGCAATGGGAGCGGGAGGCCAGAGAGATACGCAGTATTTT | CASSMAMGAGGQRDTQYF
TRBJ1-1 | - | TRBV4-2 | - | TGTGCCAGCACGGCTATTATGAACACTGAAGCTTTCTTT | CASTAIMNTEAFF
TRBJ1-5 | - | TRBV30 | - | TGTGCCTGGGCTACAGGGCCCAATCAGCCCCAGCATTTT | CAWATGPNQPQHF
TRBJ2-1 | TRBD2 | TRBV30 | - | TGTGCCTGGGGAGAGATACTAGCGGCCAACAATGAGCAGTTCTTC | CAWGEILAANNEQFF
TRBJ1-5 | - | TRBV5-6 | - | TGTGCCAGCAGCCTGTGGGGGGGATCTAGATCGCATCAGCCCCAGCATTTT | CASSLWGGSRSHQPQHF
TRBJ2-2 | TRBD1 | TRBV2 | - | TGTGCCAGCAGTTTACAGGGGGCAGGGACCGGGGAGCTGTTTTTT | CASSLQGAGTGELFF
TRBJ2-2 | TRBD2 | TRBV14 | once | TGTGCCAGCAGCCGCGTGTTAGCGGGAGGGCTGACCGGGGAGCTGTTTTTT | CASSRVLAGGLTGELFF
TRBJ2-7 | TRBD2 | TRBV6-5 | - | TGTGCCAGCTCCAGGACTAGCGGGTCGGAGCAGTACTTC | CASSRTSGSEQYF